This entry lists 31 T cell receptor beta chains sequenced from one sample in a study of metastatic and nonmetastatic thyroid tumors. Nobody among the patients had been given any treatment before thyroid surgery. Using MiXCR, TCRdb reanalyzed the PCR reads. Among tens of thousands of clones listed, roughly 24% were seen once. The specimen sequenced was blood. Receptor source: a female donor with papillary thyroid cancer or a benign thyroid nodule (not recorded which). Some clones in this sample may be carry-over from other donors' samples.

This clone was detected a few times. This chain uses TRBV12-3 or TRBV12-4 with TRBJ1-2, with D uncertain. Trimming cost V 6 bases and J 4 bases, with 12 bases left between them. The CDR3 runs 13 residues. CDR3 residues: CASRDTDIYGYTF. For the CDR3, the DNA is TGTGCCAGCAGAGACACTGACATCTATGGCTACACCTTC.

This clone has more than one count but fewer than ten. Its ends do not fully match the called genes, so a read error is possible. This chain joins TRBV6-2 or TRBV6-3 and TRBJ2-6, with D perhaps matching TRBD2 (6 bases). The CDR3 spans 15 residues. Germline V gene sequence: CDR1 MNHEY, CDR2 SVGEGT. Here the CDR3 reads CASSPLGGGANFLTF. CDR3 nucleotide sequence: TGTGCCAGCAGTCCCCTTGGGGGAGGTGCCAACTTCCTGACTTTC.

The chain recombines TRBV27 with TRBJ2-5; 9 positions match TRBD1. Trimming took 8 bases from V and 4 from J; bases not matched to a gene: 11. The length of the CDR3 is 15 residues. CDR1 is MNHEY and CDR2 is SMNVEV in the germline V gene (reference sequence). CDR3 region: CASARDRALGETQYF. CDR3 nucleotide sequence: TGTGCCAGCGCCCGGGACAGGGCGTTGGGAGAGACCCAGTACTTC.

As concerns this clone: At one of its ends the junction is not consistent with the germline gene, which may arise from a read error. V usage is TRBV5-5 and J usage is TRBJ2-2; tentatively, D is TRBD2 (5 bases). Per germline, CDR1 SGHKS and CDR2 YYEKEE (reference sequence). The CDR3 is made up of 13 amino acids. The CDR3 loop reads CASSLEKTGELIF. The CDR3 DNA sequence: TGTGCCAGCAGCTTGGAGAAAACCGGGGAGCTGATTTTT.

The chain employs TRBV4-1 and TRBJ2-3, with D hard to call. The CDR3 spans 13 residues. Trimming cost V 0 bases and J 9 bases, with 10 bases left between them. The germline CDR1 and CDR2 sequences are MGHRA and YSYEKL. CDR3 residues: CASSQDLLKTQYF. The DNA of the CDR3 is TGCGCCAGCAGCCAAGATTTATTAAAGACGCAGTATTTT.

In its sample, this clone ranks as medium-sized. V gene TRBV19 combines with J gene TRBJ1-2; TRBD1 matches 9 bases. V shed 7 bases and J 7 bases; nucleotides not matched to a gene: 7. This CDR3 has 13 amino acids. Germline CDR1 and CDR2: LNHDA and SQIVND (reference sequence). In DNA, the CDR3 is TGTGCCAGTACTAGGGACAGGGCGAGTGGCTACACCTTC. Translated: CASTRDRASGYTF.

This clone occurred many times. DNA of the CDR3: TGTGCCAGCAGGGCGGCGAACACTGAAGCTTTCTTT. The encoded protein is CASRAANTEAFF. The chain recombines TRBV28 with TRBJ1-1; D is undetermined. V was shortened by 6 bases and J by 1 base, with 6 bases between the two germline ends. Germline CDR1 is MDHEN and CDR2 is SYDVKM. There are 12 residues in the CDR3.

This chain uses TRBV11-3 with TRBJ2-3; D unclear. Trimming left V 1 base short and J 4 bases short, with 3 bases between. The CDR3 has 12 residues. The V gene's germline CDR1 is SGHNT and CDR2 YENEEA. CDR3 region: CASSLVPDTQYF. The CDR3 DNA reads TGTGCCAGCAGCTTAGTTCCAGATACGCAGTATTTT.

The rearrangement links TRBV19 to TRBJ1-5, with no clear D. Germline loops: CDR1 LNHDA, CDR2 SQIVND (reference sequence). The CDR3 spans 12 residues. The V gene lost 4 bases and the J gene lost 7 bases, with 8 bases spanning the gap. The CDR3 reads CASSTEVQPQHF. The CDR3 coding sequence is TGTGCCAGTAGTACAGAGGTCCAGCCCCAGCATTTT.

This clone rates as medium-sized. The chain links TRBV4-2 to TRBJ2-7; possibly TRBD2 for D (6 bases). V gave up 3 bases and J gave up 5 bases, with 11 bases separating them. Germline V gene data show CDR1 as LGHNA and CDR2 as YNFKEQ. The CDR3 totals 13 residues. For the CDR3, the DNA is TGTGCCAGCAGCCATGAACTAGCCAACGAGCAGTACTTC. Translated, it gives CASSHELANEQYF.

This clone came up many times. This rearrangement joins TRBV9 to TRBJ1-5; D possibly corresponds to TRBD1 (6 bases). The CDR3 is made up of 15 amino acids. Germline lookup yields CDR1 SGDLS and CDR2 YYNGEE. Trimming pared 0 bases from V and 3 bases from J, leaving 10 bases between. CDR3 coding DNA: TGTGCCAGCAGCGTAGCCGGGGACACCAATCAGCCCCAGCATTTT. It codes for CASSVAGDTNQPQHF.

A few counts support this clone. The CDR3 nucleotides read TGTGCCAGCAGCCTTACAGAGTGCAGGGAGACCCAGTACTTC. Encoded protein: CASSLTECRETQYF. The V gene is TRBV6-1, the J gene TRBJ2-5; D not resolved. Germline lookup yields CDR1 MNHNS and CDR2 SASEGT. The V end was cut by 6 bases, the J end by 5 bases, with 16 bases between. CDR3 length: 14 amino acids.

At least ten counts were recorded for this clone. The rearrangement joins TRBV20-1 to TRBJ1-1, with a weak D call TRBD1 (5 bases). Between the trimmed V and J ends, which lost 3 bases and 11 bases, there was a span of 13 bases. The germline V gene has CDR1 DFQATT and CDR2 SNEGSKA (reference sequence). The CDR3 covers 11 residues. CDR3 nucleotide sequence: TGCAGTGCTAGCAGGGAGCGGCCCGCTTTCTTT. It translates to CSASRERPAFF.

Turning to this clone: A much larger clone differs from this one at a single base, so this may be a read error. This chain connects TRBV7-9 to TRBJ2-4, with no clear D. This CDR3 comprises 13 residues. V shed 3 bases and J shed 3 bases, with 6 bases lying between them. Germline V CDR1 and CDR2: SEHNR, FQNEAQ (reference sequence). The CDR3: CASSFGDKNIQYF. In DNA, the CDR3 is TGTGCCAGCAGCTTTGGGGACAAAAACATTCAGTACTTC.

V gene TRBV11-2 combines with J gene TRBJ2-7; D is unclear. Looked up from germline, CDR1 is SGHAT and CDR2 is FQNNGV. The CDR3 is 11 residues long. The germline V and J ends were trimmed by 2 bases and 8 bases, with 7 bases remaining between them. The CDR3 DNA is TGTGCCAGCAGCTTATATACGAAGCAGTACTTC. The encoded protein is CASSLYTKQYF.

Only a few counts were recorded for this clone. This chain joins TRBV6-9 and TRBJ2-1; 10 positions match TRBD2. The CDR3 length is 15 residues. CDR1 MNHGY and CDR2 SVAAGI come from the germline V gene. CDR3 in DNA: TGTGCAAGTAGTTCCAACGGACTAGCGGCCAATGAGCAGTTCTTC. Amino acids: CASSSNGLAANEQFF.

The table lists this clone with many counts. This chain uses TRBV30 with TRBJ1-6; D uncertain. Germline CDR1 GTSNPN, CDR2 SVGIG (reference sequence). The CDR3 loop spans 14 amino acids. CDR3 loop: CAARTVNSNSPLHF. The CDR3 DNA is TGTGCTGCCCGGACGGTCAATTCGAATTCACCCCTCCACTTT.

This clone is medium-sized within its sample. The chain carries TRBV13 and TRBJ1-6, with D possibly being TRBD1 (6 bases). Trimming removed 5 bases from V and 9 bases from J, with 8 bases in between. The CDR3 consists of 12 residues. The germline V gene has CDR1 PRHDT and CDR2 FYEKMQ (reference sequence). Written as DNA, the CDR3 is TGTGCCAGCAGCCCCAGGGGTTCACCCCTCCACTTT. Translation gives CASSPRGSPLHF. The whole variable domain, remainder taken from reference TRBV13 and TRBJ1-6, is AAGVIQSPRHLIKEKRETATLKCYPIPRHDTVYWYQQGPGQDPQFLISFYEKMQSDKGSIPDRFSAQQFSDYHSELNMSSLELGDSALYFCASSPRGSPLHFGNGTRLTVT.

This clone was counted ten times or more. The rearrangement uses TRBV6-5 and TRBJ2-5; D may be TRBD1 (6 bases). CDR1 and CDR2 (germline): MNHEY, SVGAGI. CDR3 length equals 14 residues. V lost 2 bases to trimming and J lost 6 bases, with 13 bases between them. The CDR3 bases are TGTGCCAGCAGTTACGCGGAAGGGGGTAAGACCCAGTACTTC. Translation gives CASSYAEGGKTQYF.

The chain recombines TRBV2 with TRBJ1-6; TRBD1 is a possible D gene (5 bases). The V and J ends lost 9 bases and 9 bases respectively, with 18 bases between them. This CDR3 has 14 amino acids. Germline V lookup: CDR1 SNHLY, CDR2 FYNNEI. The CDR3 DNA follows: TGTGCCAGAACCCTGCGGGAAAGGGGTTCACCCCTCCACTTT. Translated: CARTLRERGSPLHF. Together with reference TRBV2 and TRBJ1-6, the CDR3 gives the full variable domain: EPEVTQTPSHQVTQMGQEVILRCVPISNHLYFYWYRQILGQKVEFLVSFYNNEISEKSEIFDDQFSVERPDGSNFTLKIRSTKLEDSAMYFCARTLRERGSPLHFGNGTRLTVT.

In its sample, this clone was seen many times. For the CDR3, the DNA is TGTGCCAGCAGCTACTCTGGAGACTATGGCTACACCTTC. This translates into CASSYSGDYGYTF. V is TRBV2 and J is TRBJ1-2, with D unresolved. V was clipped by 6 bases and J by 3 bases, with 11 bases between them. Per the germline V gene, CDR1 is SNHLY and CDR2 is FYNNEI. CDR3 length equals 13 residues. Variable domain in full (rest from reference TRBV2 and TRBJ1-2): EPEVTQTPSHQVTQMGQEVILRCVPISNHLYFYWYRQILGQKVEFLVSFYNNEISEKSEIFDDQFSVERPDGSNFTLKIRSTKLEDSAMYFCASSYSGDYGYTFGSGTRLTVV.

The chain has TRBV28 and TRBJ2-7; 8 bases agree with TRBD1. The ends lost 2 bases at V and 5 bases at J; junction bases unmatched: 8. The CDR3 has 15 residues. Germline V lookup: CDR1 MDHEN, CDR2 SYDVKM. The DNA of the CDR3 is TGTGCCAGCAGTTTACCCGGACAGGGCTCGCACGAGCAGTACTTC. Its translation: CASSLPGQGSHEQYF.

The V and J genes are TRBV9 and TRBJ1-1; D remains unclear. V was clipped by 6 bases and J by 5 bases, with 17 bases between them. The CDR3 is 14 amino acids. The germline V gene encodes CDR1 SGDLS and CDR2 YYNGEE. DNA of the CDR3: TGTGCCAGCACCTCTTACGGGGAGGAGACTGAAGCTTTCTTT. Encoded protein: CASTSYGEETEAFF.

CDR3 nucleotides: TGTGCCAGCAGTGAGGGGACCTACGAGCAGTACTTC. Translated, it gives CASSEGTYEQYF. This sequence joins TRBV2 and TRBJ2-7; D unresolved. V lost 3 bases, J lost 2 bases, and 5 bases lay in between. The CDR3 is 12 amino acids. CDR1 and CDR2 (germline): SNHLY, FYNNEI. The whole variable domain, remainder taken from reference TRBV2 and TRBJ2-7, is EPEVTQTPSHQVTQMGQEVILRCVPISNHLYFYWYRQILGQKVEFLVSFYNNEISEKSEIFDDQFSVERPDGSNFTLKIRSTKLEDSAMYFCASSEGTYEQYFGPGTRLTVT.

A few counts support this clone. The CDR3 bases are TGTGCCAGCAGTCCCGGGACAGGAACCGGGGAGCTGTTTTTT. Its translation: CASSPGTGTGELFF. This chain links TRBV6-2 or TRBV6-3 with TRBJ2-2, with 8 nucleotides matching TRBD1. This CDR3 has 14 residues. V trimming: 5 bases; J trimming: 5 bases; junction bases outside the gene matches: 4. Germline CDR1 MNHEY, CDR2 SVGEGT.

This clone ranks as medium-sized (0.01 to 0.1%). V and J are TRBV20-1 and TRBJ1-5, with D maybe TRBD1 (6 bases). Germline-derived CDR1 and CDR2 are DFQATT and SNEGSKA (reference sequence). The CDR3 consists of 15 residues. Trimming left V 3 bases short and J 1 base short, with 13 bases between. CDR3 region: CSASKRDRSNQPQHF. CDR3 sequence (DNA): TGCAGTGCTAGCAAACGTGACAGGAGCAATCAGCCCCAGCATTTT.

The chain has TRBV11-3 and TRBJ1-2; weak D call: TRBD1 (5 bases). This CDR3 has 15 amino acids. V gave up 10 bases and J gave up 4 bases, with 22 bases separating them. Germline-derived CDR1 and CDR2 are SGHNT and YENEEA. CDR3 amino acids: CATPPSGDSPYGYTF. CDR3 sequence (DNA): TGTGCCACTCCACCCTCCGGCGACAGTCCCTATGGCTACACCTTC.

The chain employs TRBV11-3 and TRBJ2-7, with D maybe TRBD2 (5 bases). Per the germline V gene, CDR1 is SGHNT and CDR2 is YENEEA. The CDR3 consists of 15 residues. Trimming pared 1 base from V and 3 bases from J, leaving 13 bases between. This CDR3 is CASSLVGGRNYEQYF. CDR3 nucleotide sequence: TGTGCCAGCAGCTTAGTTGGAGGCCGGAACTACGAGCAGTACTTC.

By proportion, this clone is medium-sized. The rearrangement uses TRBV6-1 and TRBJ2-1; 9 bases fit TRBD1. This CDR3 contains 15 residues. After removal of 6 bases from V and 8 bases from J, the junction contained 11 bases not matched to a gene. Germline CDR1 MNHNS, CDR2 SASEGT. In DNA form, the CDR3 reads TGTGCCAGCAGAAGCCCGACAGGGGGTCTTCATGAGCAGTTCTTC. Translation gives CASRSPTGGLHEQFF.

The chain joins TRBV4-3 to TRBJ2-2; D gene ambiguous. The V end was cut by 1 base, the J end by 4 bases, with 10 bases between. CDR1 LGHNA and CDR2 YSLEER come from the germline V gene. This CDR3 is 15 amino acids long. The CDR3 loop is CASSQGNIFTGELFF. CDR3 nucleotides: TGCGCCAGCAGCCAAGGGAACATATTCACCGGGGAGCTGTTTTTT.

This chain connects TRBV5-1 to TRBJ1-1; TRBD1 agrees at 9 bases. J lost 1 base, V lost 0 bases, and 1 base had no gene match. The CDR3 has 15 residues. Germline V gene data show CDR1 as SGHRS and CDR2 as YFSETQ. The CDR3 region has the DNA TGCGCCAGCAGCTTGGTACAGGGGGCGAACACTGAAGCTTTCTTT. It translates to CASSLVQGANTEAFF.